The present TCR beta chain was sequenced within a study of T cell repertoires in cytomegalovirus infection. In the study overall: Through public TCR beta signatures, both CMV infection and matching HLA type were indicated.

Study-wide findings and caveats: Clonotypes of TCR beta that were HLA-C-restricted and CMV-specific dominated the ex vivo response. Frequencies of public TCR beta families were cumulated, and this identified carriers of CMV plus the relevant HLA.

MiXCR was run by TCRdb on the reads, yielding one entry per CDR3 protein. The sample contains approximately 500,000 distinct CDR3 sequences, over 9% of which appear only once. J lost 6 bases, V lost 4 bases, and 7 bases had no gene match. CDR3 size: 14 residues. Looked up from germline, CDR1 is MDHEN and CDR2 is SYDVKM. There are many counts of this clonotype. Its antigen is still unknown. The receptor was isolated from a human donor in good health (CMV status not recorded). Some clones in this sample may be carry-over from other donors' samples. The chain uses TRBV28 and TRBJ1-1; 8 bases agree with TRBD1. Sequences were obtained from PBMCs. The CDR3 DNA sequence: TGTGCCAGCAGTTCGGACAGGGAGATCCCTGAAGCTTTCTTT. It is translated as CASSSDREIPEAFF. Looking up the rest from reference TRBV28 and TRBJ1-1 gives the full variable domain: DVKVTQSSRYLVKRTGEKVFLECVQDMDHENMFWYRQDPGLGLRLIYFSYDVKMKEKGDIPEGYSVSREKKERFSLILESASTNQTSMYLCASSSDREIPEAFFGQGTRLTVV.